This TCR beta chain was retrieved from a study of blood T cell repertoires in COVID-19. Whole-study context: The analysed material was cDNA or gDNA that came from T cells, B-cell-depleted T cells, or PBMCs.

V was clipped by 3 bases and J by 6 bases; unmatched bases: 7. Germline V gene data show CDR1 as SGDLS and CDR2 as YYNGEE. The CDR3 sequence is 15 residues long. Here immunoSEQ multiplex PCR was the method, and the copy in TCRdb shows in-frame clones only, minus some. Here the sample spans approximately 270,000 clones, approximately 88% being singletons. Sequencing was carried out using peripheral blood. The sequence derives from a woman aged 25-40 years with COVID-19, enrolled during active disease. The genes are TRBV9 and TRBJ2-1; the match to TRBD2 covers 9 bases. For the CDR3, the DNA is TGTGCCAGCAGCGCCATAGCGGGAGATAGCAATGAGCAGTTCTTC. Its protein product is CASSAIAGDSNEQFF.